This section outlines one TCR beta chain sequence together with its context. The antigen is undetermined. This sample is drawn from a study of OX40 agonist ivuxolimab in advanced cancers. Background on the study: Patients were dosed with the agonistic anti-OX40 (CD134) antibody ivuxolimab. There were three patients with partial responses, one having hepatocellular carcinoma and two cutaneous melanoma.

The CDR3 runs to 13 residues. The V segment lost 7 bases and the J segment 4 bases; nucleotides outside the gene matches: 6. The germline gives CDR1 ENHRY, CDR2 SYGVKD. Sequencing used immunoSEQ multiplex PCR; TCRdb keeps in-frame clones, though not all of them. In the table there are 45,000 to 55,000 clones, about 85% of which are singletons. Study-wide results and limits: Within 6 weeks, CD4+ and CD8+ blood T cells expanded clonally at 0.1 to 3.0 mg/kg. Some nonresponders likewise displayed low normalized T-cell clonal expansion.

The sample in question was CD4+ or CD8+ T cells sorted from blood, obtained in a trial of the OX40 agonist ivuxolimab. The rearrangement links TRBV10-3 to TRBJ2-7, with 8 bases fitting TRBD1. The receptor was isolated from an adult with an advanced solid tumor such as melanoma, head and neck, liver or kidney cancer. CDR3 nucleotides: TGTGCCATCACCGGACAGGGAGGATACGAGCAGTACTTC. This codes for CAITGQGGYEQYF.